This TCR beta chain was observed in a study of blood T cells in healthy people across ages. This clonotype was seen a handful of times. What it binds is not known. Alongside a J-beta primer mix, a sample-barcoded 5' primer served in a second PCR lasting 7 to 11 cycles. From the 5' RACE reads, TCRdb called clonotypes with MiXCR, one entry per CDR3 protein. The profile covers approximately 780,000 distinct CDR3 sequences, with about a quarter appearing a single time and under 3% taken by the ten largest. Study-level points and caveats: PBMCs were not sorted, which prevented a conclusive comparison of naive versus antigen-experienced cells.

CDR1 and CDR2 from the germline V gene are MDHEN and SYDVKM. The CDR3 has 14 amino acids. The same sample was also used in a study of T cells of mothers and their children. Per that study: A few healthy Caucasian mothers gave samples, and so did their six children. Mother-child pairs who were related displayed a slightly higher overlap than unrelated pairs, a difference that was non-significant.

The clonotype comes from a boy aged 5 to 17 in good health. The rearrangement uses TRBV28 and TRBJ2-5; weak D call: TRBD2 (6 bases). The DNA matches TRBJ2-1 better at its end, which makes the J call doubtful. What was sequenced was blood. The CDR3 nucleotides read TGTGCCAGCAGTTTAGTGGGTAGCGGCTCTGAGCAGTTCTTC. Residues: CASSLVGSGSEQFF.